This TCR beta chain was found in a study of OX40 agonist ivuxolimab in advanced cancers. Study-wide background: Clinicians treated patients with ivuxolimab, an agonistic anti-OX40 (CD134) antibody. One patient with hepatocellular carcinoma and two with cutaneous melanoma, three in all, had partial responses. General study findings and limits: On average, CD8+ T cells had more expanded clones than CD4+.

Concerning this clone itself: What it binds is unknown.

Trimming cost V 2 bases and J 5 bases, with 12 bases left between them. This CDR3 has 14 amino acids. Germline V gene data show CDR1 as MNHNY and CDR2 as SVGAGI (reference sequence). The table came from immunoSEQ multiplex PCR; TCRdb's copy has only in-frame clones and leaves some out. The sample carries 36,000 or so clones, approximately 80% recorded once. The source material was CD4+ or CD8+ T cells sorted from blood, sampled in a trial of the OX40 agonist ivuxolimab. The receptor's source is an adult with an advanced solid tumor such as melanoma, head and neck, liver or kidney cancer. The gene calls are TRBV6-6 and TRBJ1-2, with D possibly TRBD1 on 5 matching bases. The DNA for the CDR3 is TGTGCCAGCAGTTACCTCGGGGCCGATTATGGCTACACCTTC. Amino acid sequence: CASSYLGADYGYTF.